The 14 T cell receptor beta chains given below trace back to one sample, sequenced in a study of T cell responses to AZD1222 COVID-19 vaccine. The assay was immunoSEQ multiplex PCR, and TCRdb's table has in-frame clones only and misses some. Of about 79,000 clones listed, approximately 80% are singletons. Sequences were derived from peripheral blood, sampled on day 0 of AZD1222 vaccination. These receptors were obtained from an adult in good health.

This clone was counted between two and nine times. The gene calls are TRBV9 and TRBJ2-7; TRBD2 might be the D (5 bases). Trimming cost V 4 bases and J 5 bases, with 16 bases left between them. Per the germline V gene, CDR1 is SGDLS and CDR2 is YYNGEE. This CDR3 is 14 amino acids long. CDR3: CASSSEEEDHEQYF. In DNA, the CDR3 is TGTGCCAGCAGCTCCGAAGAGGAGGACCACGAGCAGTACTTC.

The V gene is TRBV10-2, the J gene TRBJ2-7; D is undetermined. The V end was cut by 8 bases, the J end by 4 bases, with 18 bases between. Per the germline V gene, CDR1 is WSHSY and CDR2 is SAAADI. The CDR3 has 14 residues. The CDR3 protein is CASHRNLQSYEQYF. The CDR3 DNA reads TGCGCCAGCCACCGAAACCTCCAATCGTACGAGCAGTACTTC.

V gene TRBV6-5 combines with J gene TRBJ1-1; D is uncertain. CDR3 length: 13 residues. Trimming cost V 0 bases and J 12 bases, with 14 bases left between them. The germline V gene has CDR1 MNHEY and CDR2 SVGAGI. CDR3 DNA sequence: TGTGCCAGCAGTTACTCTTCGATTTCCGTGTCTTTCTTT. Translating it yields CASSYSSISVSFF.

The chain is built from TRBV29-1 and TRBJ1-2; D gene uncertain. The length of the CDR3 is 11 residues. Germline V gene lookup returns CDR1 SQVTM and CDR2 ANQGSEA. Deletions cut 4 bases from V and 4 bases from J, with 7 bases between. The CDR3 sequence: CSVADSYGYTF. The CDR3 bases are TGCAGCGTTGCAGATAGCTATGGCTACACCTTC.

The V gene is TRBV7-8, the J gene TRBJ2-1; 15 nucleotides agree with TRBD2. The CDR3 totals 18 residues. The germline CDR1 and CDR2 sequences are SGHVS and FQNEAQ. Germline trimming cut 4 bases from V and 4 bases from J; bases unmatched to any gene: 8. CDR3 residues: CASSSPGLAGGTYNEQFF. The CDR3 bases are TGTGCCAGCAGCTCTCCGGGACTAGCGGGAGGCACGTACAATGAGCAGTTCTTC.

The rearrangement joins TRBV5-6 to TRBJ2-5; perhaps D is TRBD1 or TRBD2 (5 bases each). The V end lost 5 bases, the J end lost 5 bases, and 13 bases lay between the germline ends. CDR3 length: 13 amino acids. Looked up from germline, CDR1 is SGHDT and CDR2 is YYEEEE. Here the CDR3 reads CASSPLGEETQYF. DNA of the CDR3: TGTGCCAGCAGTCCCCTGGGGGAGGAGACCCAGTACTTC. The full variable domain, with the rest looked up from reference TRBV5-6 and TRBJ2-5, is DAGVTQSPTHLIKTRGQQVTLRCSPKSGHDTVSWYQQALGQGPQFIFQYYEEEERQRGNFPDRFSGHQFPNYSSELNVNALLLGDSALYLCASSPLGEETQYFGPGTRLLVL.

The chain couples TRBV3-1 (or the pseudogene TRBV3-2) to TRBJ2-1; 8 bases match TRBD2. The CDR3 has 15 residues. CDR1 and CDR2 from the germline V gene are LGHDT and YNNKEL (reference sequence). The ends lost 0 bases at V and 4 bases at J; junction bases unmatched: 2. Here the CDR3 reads CASSQDAGGYNEQFF. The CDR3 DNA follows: TGTGCCAGCAGCCAAGACGCGGGAGGTTACAATGAGCAGTTCTTC.

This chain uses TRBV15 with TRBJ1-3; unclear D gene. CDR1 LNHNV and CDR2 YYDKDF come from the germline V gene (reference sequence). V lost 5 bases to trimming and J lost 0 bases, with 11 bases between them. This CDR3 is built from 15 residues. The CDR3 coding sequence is TGTGCCACCAGCCCAAGAGGCGTCTCTGGAAACACCATATATTTT. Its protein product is CATSPRGVSGNTIYF.

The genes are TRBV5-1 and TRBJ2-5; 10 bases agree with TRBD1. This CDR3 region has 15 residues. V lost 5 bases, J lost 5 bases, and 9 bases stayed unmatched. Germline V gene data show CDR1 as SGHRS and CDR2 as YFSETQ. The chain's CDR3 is CASSPGTGVSETQYF. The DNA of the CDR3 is TGCGCCAGCAGTCCCGGGACAGGGGTGAGCGAGACCCAGTACTTC.

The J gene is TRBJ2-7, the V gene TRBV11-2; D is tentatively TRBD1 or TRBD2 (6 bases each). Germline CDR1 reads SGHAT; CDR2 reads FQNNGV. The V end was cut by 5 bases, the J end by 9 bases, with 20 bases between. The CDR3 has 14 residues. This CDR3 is CASSPLGGPVGQYF. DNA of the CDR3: TGTGCCAGCAGCCCCTTGGGGGGCCCCGTCGGGCAGTACTTC. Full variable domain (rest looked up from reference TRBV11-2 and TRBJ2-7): EAGVAQSPRYKIIEKRQSVAFWCNPISGHATLYWYQQILGQGPKLLIQFQNNGVVDDSQLPKDRFSAERLKGVDSTLKIQPAKLEDSAVYLCASSPLGGPVGQYFGPGTRLTVT.

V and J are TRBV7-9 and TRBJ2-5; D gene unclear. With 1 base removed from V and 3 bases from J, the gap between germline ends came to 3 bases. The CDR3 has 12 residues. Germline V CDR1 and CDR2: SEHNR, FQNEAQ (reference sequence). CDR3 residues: CASSLVEETQYF. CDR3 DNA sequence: TGTGCCAGCAGCTTAGTGGAAGAGACCCAGTACTTC.

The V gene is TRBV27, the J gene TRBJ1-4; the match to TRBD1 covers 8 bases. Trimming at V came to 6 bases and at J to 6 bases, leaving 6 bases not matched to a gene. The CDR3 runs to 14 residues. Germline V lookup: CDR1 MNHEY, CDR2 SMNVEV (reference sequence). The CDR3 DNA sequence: TGTGCCAGCAGGGCCGGGACAGGTCATGAAAAACTGTTTTTT. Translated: CASRAGTGHEKLFF. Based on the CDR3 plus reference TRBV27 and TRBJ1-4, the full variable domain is EAQVTQNPRYLITVTGKKLTVTCSQNMNHEYMSWYRQDPGLGLRQIYYSMNVEVTDKGDVPEGYKVSRKEKRNFPLILESPSPNQTSLYFCASRAGTGHEKLFFGSGTQLSVL.

In nucleotides, the CDR3 is TGTGCCGGATCCAGTGTGAGGGTCCGGGAGACCCAGTACTTC. As protein: CAGSSVRVRETQYF. V and J are TRBV28 and TRBJ2-5; tentative D call: TRBD2 (5 bases). The CDR3 loop spans 14 amino acids. With 11 bases removed from V and 5 bases from J, the gap between germline ends came to 21 bases. Per germline, CDR1 MDHEN and CDR2 SYDVKM.

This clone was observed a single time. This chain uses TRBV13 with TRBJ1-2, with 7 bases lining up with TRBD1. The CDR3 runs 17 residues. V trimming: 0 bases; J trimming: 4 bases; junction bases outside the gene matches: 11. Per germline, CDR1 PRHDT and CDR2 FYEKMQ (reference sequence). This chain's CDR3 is CASSLGKTSTGTYGYTF. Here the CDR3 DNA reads TGTGCCAGCAGCTTAGGAAAGACATCGACAGGGACCTATGGCTACACCTTC.